This is a list of T cell receptor beta chains from one sample in a study of cytomegalovirus exposure and HLA in healthy donors. TCRdb's copy holds only in-frame clones and misses some; the assay was immunoSEQ multiplex PCR. The sample carries 100,000 to 120,000 clones, approximately 83% recorded once. Sequenced material: PBMCs. Receptors were obtained from a man aged 35-49 years in good health and CMV-seronegative. Both conserved end residues are part of each CDR3. D genes are given only for firm matches. Size values are once, few and many counts, or a class for expanded clones, and some rows have none.

>TRBJ2-3|NA|TRBV18|NA
CASSPGTRGADTQYF
TGTGCCAGCTCACCAGGGACCAGGGGTGCAGATACGCAGTATTTT
>TRBJ2-7|TRBD2|TRBV6-5|once
CASSLQRGDSYEQYF
TGTGCCAGCAGTCTCCAGCGGGGGGACTCCTACGAGCAGTACTTC
>TRBJ2-2|TRBD1|TRBV18|NA
CASSTQGQGTRELFF
TGTGCCAGCTCAACACAGGGACAGGGAACCAGGGAGCTGTTTTTT
>TRBJ2-7|NA|TRBV5-1|NA
CASSFDSVSYEQYF
TGCGCCAGCAGCTTCGACAGCGTCTCCTACGAGCAGTACTTC
>TRBJ2-7|TRBD1|TRBV29-1|NA
CSVGYDRGYTYEQYF
TGCAGCGTGGGCTATGACAGGGGTTACACCTACGAGCAGTACTTC
>TRBJ1-1|NA|TRBV5-1|NA
CASSPQGRTEAFF
TGCGCCAGCAGCCCCCAGGGAAGGACTGAAGCTTTCTTT
>TRBJ1-1|TRBD1|TRBV2|NA
CASEGATEAFF
TGTGCCAGCGAGGGGGCCACTGAAGCTTTCTTT
>TRBJ1-6|NA|TRBV9|NA
CASSVAQGGSPLHF
TGTGCCAGCAGCGTAGCTCAGGGCGGATCACCCCTCCACTTT
>TRBJ2-2|TRBD2|TRBV4-3|NA
CASSQRASGGGTGELFF
TGCGCCAGCAGCCAACGCGCTAGCGGGGGGGGCACCGGGGAGCTGTTTTTT
>TRBJ1-4|TRBD1|TRBV6-5|NA
CASSYSQGAVKKLFF
TGTGCCAGCAGTTACTCCCAGGGGGCGGTGAAGAAACTGTTTTTT
>TRBJ1-4|NA|TRBV7-9|few
CASSLGGGDEKLFF
TGTGCCAGCAGCTTAGGTGGCGGTGATGAAAAACTGTTTTTT
>TRBJ1-1|NA|TRBV27|NA
CASSGRGDTEAFF
TGTGCCAGCAGCGGCCGCGGGGACACTGAAGCTTTCTTT
>TRBJ1-5|TRBD1|TRBV6-5|NA
CASSPGTGGNQPQHF
TGTGCCAGCAGCCCCGGGACAGGGGGAAATCAGCCCCAGCATTTT
>TRBJ2-1|NA|TRBV25-1|NA
CASSLSYNEQFF
TGTGCCAGCAGTCTCTCCTACAATGAGCAGTTCTTC
>TRBJ2-1|NA|TRBV5-4|NA
CASSLKTGMINEQFF
TGTGCCAGCAGCTTGAAGACAGGAATGATCAATGAGCAGTTCTTC
>TRBJ2-7|NA|TRBV6-5|NA
CASSYSRQSYEQYF
TGTGCCAGCAGTTACTCACGACAGAGCTACGAGCAGTACTTC
>TRBJ2-2|NA|TRBV14|NA
CASTPHRGNTGELFF
TGTGCCAGCACGCCACACCGGGGGAACACCGGGGAGCTGTTTTTT
>TRBJ1-4|TRBD1|TRBV6-1|NA
CASRSGGAGEKLFF
TGTGCCAGCAGATCAGGGGGCGCGGGTGAAAAACTGTTTTTT
>TRBJ2-2|TRBD1|TRBV6-4|NA
CASSQTGTATGELFF
TGTGCCAGCAGTCAAACCGGGACAGCCACCGGGGAGCTGTTTTTT
>TRBJ1-5|NA|TRBV6-5|NA
CASSSSTGNQPQHF
TGTGCCAGCAGTTCCTCGACGGGGAATCAGCCCCAGCATTTT
>TRBJ2-5|NA|TRBV6-5|NA
CASSYSFRTTSETQYF
TGTGCCAGCAGTTACTCCTTCAGGACAACGTCGGAGACCCAGTACTTC
>TRBJ1-4|NA|TRBV6-5|NA
CASSSLVGGVNEKLFF
TGTGCCAGCAGTTCACTCGTCGGCGGAGTTAATGAAAAACTGTTTTTT
>TRBJ2-5|TRBD1|TRBV18|once
CASSRGQGGQETQYF
TGTGCCAGCTCACGGGGACAGGGGGGACAAGAGACCCAGTACTTC
>TRBJ2-5|NA|TRBV4-1|NA
CASSQDVQGWETQYF
TGCGCCAGCAGCCAAGATGTCCAGGGCTGGGAGACCCAGTACTTC
>TRBJ1-1|TRBD1|TRBV18|NA
CASSPDRDTEAFF
TGTGCCAGCTCACCCGACAGGGACACTGAAGCTTTCTTT
>TRBJ1-5|NA|TRBV25-1|NA
CAPRGGEGDQPQHF
TGTGCCCCTAGGGGAGGGGAAGGTGATCAGCCCCAGCATTTT
>TRBJ1-2|NA|TRBV7-2|NA
CASSLRDTFYGYTF
TGTGCCAGCAGCCTCCGGGACACATTCTATGGCTACACCTTC
>TRBJ2-6|TRBD1|TRBV23-1|NA
CASRRRDRAHGLTF
TGCGCCAGCAGGCGGCGAGACAGGGCTCACGGCCTGACTTTC
>TRBJ1-4|NA|TRBV28|NA
CASSGTLEEKLFF
TGTGCCAGCTCCGGGACTCTAGAAGAAAAACTGTTTTTT
>TRBJ2-3|NA|TRBV19|NA
CASSIGGLSTDTQYF
TGTGCCAGTAGTATAGGAGGCCTCAGCACAGATACGCAGTATTTT
>TRBJ1-2|TRBD1|TRBV7-2|NA
CASSLGQGQGYGYTF
TGTGCCAGCAGCTTGGGACAGGGTCAAGGCTATGGCTACACCTTC
>TRBJ1-2|NA|TRBV7-2|NA
CASSSADRYGYTF
TGTGCCAGCAGCTCAGCGGACAGATATGGCTACACCTTC
>TRBJ2-5|TRBD2|TRBV29-1|NA
CSVDAGVGETQYF
TGCAGCGTTGATGCGGGGGTCGGAGAGACCCAGTACTTC
>TRBJ2-6|TRBD2|TRBV5-4|NA
CASSSGGLSGANVLTF
TGTGCCAGCAGCTCGGGGGGACTCTCTGGGGCCAACGTCCTGACTTTC
>TRBJ2-7|NA|TRBV7-7|many
CASSLGVGQLYEQYF
TGTGCCAGCAGCCTTGGGGTGGGGCAGTTATACGAGCAGTACTTC
>TRBJ1-5|NA|TRBV30|few
CAWSVASGQGGQPQHF
TGTGCCTGGAGTGTAGCTTCTGGCCAGGGAGGTCAGCCCCAGCATTTT
>TRBJ1-3|TRBD1|TRBV19|NA
CATRTGGNTIYF
TGTGCCACCCGGACAGGGGGAAACACCATATATTTT
>TRBJ1-1|TRBD1|TRBV20-1|NA
CSAPRGTEAFF
TGCAGTGCCCCACGGGGGACAGAGGCTTTCTTT
>TRBJ1-3|NA|TRBV19|NA
CASSRGSGNTIYF
TGTGCCAGCAGTCGGGGCTCTGGAAACACCATATATTTT
>TRBJ2-3|NA|TRBV6-5|NA
CASGSGLAADTQYF
TGTGCCAGCGGTAGTGGGCTAGCTGCAGATACGCAGTATTTT
>TRBJ1-1|NA|TRBV28|NA
CASSLFPGYTEAFF
TGTGCCAGCAGTTTATTCCCAGGGTACACTGAAGCTTTCTTT
>TRBJ1-1|NA|TRBV7-9|NA
CASSLNSNTEAFF
TGTGCCAGCAGCTTAAACAGTAACACTGAAGCTTTCTTT
>TRBJ1-5|TRBD1|TRBV29-1|NA
CSVNPGGDQPQHF
TGCAGCGTCAATCCAGGGGGCGATCAGCCCCAGCATTTT
>TRBJ2-5|NA|TRBV5-1|NA
CASTGGRSRLETQYF
TGCGCCAGCACCGGGGGACGGTCGAGGTTGGAGACCCAGTACTTC
>TRBJ2-7|NA|TRBV5-1|NA
CASSFKGQGLNEQYF
TGCGCCAGCAGCTTCAAAGGACAGGGACTAAACGAGCAGTACTTC
>TRBJ1-6|TRBD1|TRBV6-1|NA
CASRDRATSPLHF
TGTGCCAGTAGGGACAGGGCAACTTCACCCCTCCACTTT
>TRBJ1-5|NA|TRBV28|NA
CASTIGGKAKGNQPQHF
TGTGCCAGCACCATAGGCGGGAAGGCCAAGGGCAATCAGCCCCAGCATTTT
>TRBJ2-3|NA|TRBV11-2|NA
CASSFSGSTDTQYF
TGTGCCAGCAGCTTCTCAGGGTCGACAGATACGCAGTATTTT
>TRBJ2-5|TRBD1|TRBV11-2|NA
CASSFDRGIWETQYF
TGTGCCAGCAGCTTCGACAGGGGAATTTGGGAGACCCAGTACTTC